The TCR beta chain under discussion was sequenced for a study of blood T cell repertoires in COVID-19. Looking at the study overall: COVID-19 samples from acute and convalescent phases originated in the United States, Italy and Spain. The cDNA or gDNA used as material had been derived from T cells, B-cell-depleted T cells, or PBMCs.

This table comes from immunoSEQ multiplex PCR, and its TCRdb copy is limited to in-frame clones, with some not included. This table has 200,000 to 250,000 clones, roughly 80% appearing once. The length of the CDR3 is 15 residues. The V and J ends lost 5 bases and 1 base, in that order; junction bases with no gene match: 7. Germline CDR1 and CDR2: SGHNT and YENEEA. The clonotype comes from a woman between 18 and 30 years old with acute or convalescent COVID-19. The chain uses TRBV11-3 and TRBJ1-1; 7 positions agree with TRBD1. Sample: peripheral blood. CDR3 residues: CASSPGAGGNTEAFF. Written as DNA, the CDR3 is TGTGCCAGCAGCCCTGGAGCAGGGGGGAACACTGAAGCTTTCTTT.